The entry that follows covers one TCR beta chain sequence. This clone was observed once. No antigen is known for it. Base-call qualities are not available, and no considerably larger clone is one nucleotide away. Reading the germline V gene gives CDR1 SGDLS and CDR2 YYNGEE. Including cysteine and phenylalanine, the CDR3 has 14 amino acids. Only the CDR3 part of the read is kept: 42 bases, read in frame from the first base. V is cut by 0 bases and J by 3 bases, and the space between the germline ends is 10 bases. The data derive from a study of blood T cell repertoires in COVID-19 (dated by TCRdb to 2019 to 2021). The study in broad terms: The collaborator samples originated in the United States, Italy and Spain and spanned the acute and convalescent phases of COVID-19. The repertoires were released in a freely available public database intended as a resource for research on the immune response to SARS-CoV-2. The samples were drawn from two sources: the first 160 participants of the ongoing ImmuneRACE study, and about 1,300 subjects contributed by 6 global collaborators. Where available, HLA class I and class II types were taken from metadata supplied by the sample provider and were not determined by assay-based typing. The dataset comprised deeply sampled blood TCRbeta repertoires from subjects exposed to, actively infected with, or recovered from COVID-19. The material from the prospective study consisted of cDNA or gDNA derived from T cells, B-cell-depleted T cells, or PBMCs. The sample metadata nearly always contained a de-identified subject ID, COVID-19 status, age in years and sex. Findings and caveats that apply to the study as a whole: The quantity of clinical and demographic metadata differed by source and by participant and was supplied without curation.

Participants in the prospective study were aged 18 to 89 years, lived in under 30 United States geographic areas, and enrolled through a virtual design. In the prospective study, participants were assigned to cohorts based on the clinical history participants reported in a screening survey and a study questionnaire. Exposed participants were defined as having been in contact with someone with a PCR-confirmed or clinician-diagnosed COVID-19 case within 2 weeks of study entry. In the prospective study, mobile phlebotomists collected whole blood, serum and a nasopharyngeal or oropharyngeal swab from each participant. Over a roughly 2-month period, participants in the prospective study had the option of providing additional blood draws and questionnaires. Prospective study blood samples were shipped either frozen or at room temperature before DNA extraction. TCRbeta CDR3 regions were amplified from genomic DNA by means of the immunoSEQ Assay, a bias-controlled multiplex PCR. For the original study's pipeline: The number of nucleated cells in each sample was estimated from the amplification of reference gene primers within the assay. To quantify the absolute abundance of each unique TCRbeta CDR3 rearrangement, sequence reads were collapsed and filtered. For each sample, productive Simpson clonality was calculated as the square root of Simpson's diversity index across productive rearrangements. Here the immuneACCESS table is served through TCRdb, limited to in-frame sequences with V and J called. Missing clones are a known gap in these copies; in checked studies unresolved V genes cover under half, and the rest lacks a known reason. That table gives V, J and clone size, and the DNA gave D and trimming. This sample gives more than 300,000 clones in total; roughly nine tenths of them show up just once. 0.8% to 0.9% of the sample is in the top ten clones.

Recombination connected TRBV9 to TRBJ2-7, with TRBD1 tentatively as D gene (5 bases match). The source is a woman aged 40 to 49 who had been exposed to COVID-19. Sequenced material: PBMCs or T cells enriched from blood (not recorded which). CDR3 region: CASSVAQGVYEQYF. In nucleotide form, the sequence is TGTGCCAGCAGCGTAGCTCAGGGTGTCTACGAGCAGTACTTC. The full variable domain, completed from the reference TRBV9 and TRBJ2-7 proteins outside the CDR3, reads DSGVTQTPKHLITATGQRVTLRCSPRSGDLSVYWYQQSLDQGLQFLIQYYNGEERAKGNILERFSAQQFPDLHSELNLSSLELGDSALYFCASSVAQGVYEQYFGPGTRLTVT.